The present TCR beta chain was sequenced within a study of cytomegalovirus exposure and HLA in healthy donors (dated by TCRdb to about 2017). As for the study more broadly: An earlier analysis of approximately 640 of the donors reported 250 to 300 Gb of sequence data and some 120 million unique TCR beta sequences from 150 million to 200 million T cells. An early release that covered about 640 HLA-typed donors contained about 300 gigabases of sequencing data and 70 million to 100 million unique TCR sequences. The genetic ancestry cluster associated with self-reported Caucasian donors included 81% of the approximately 430 genotyped donors. The study aimed to test whether signatures of past pathogen exposure could be identified by cataloging public T cell receptors. Using immunosequencing, the study profiled T cell repertoires from 640 or so subjects and related those repertoires to cytomegalovirus serostatus. Besides the first cohort of more than 650 subjects, a separate validation cohort made up of 120 different subjects was used. To predict cytomegalovirus infection status, the study brought together high-throughput TCR immunosequencing, statistical association of individual TCRs with disease status, and machine learning. In a later analysis, previously published TCR beta repertoires from some 640 donors were re-analyzed and high-resolution HLA genotyping was added so that TCR occurrence patterns could be studied. In the later analysis, no new phenotypic data were used to find candidate immune exposures; instead, reliance was placed on TCR beta sequences and their occurrence across donors. To decide whether each TCR beta V gene segment behaved as functional or pseudogenic, an earlier analysis of fewer than 750 of the donors relied on high-throughput TCR beta sequencing. Donor age, sex, ethnicity and CMV serostatus were collected together with the repertoire data. A later genetic analysis used genome-wide SNP genotypes for 398 of the 666 donors, treating that subset as a discovery cohort. All discovery cohort repertoires had been generated on a single sequencing platform. Both class I and class II loci were covered by HLA typing, at four-digit resolution. Typing coverage varied by locus: about 620-630 donors for A, B, C, DRB1 and DQB1; roughly 520 for DQA1; nearly 610 for DPA1; around 450 for DPB1. Roughly 5 DR-DQ haplotypes were handled as single units for association and clustering because linkage in the cohort was strong. Among over 350 genotyped donors of the cohort, an average of about 240,000 unique TCR beta nucleotide sequences were sequenced per donor, roughly 20% of them non-productive. The study at large found these results: Presence/absence analyses assumed roughly uniform sequencing depth across donors, an assumption that may not hold. According to a later genetic analysis, donors in an Asian-associated ancestry cluster had fewer N-insertions in productive TCRs than the roughly 670-donor mean. In the study, some 180 TCR beta chains were listed as associated with cytomegalovirus. In both the original and validation cohorts, the classifier was reported to diagnose cytomegalovirus status with high specificity and sensitivity. In a later analysis, several top co-occurrence clusters were reported to appear linked to parvovirus B19, influenza, CMV and Epstein-Barr virus. While some public TCRs were present in many individuals, most TCR sequences turned up only very rarely across donors. Correlated functional status among segregating V segments might be attributable to linkage disequilibrium, but an unknown experimental factor could not be ruled out. In a later analysis, about 16,000 TCR beta sequences were associated with specific HLA alleles at a false discovery rate of 0.05. For the cohort, immune exposure information was limited to CMV serostatus. A later analysis found that TCR association rates varied across HLA loci, with DRB1 alleles showing the most associated TCRs and HLA-C alleles the fewest. Because the 87-base-pair reads could not distinguish some IMGT-functional V segments, including TRBV6-2 and TRBV6-3, those segments were excluded. The earlier analysis of 450 to 700 of the donors excluded 15 to 20 rarely observed V segments, including chromosome 9 orphons, because counts were too low. Broadly in line with IMGT annotations, most TCR beta V segments showed up in productive rearrangements about 90% or about 30% of the time in an earlier analysis of 450 to 750 of the donors. The authors suggested that the approach could potentially be generalized to other disease states and immunological phenotypes. In a later genetic analysis, a missense DCLRE1C variant was associated with V-gene and J-gene trimming of TCR beta chains, and the association was replicated in an independent cohort. Because some donors lacked HLA typing at each locus, the association tests relied only on the typed subset. A further reported finding was that TCR beta sequences accurately predicted the HLA-A and HLA-B alleles for most subjects in the first cohort. Most CMV-associated TCR beta chains appeared to be HLA-restricted in a later analysis, and the HLA associations seemed to be driven largely by CMV exposure. In vitro tests confirmed that a few of the cytomegalovirus-associated TCR beta chains recognize cytomegalovirus antigens. The sequencing pipeline was judged likely to have produced a cluster of highly shared sequence variants as a technical artifact. Only TCR beta chains were sequenced in this cohort, and the absence of alpha or paired-chain data limited detectable features. Assigning TCR associations to individual alleles was difficult when HLA alleles, especially DR and DQ, strongly co-occurred. Compared with equally common non-associated chains, HLA-associated TCR beta chains in a later analysis were more clonally expanded and had lower generation probabilities.

The CDR3 has 13 amino acids, counting the end cysteine and phenylalanine. Left in the record is the CDR3 DNA by itself, 39 bases read in frame from the first base. V is pared back by 3 bases and J by 2 bases, with 4 bases lying between the germline termini. CDR1 KGHSH and CDR2 LQKENI were looked up in the germline V gene. The cohort comprised around 700 healthy bone marrow donors. At the time of sampling, all cohort members were nominally healthy, though unrecorded immune exposures were likely present. The donor was CMV seronegative and belonged to the group of 320 or so seronegative cohort members. Every donor gave a peripheral blood sample, and the peripheral blood mononuclear cells from that sample were used for TCR beta sequencing. Genomic DNA was extracted from the blood cell samples with the Qiagen DNeasy Blood Extraction Kit. For this clone: Its antigen has not been determined. No base qualities exist here, and no much larger clone lies one base off it.

Receptor amplification or capture employed the immunoSEQ multiplex PCR assay. The multiplex PCR relied on a mix of 60 forward primers for TCR Vbeta segments and 13 reverse primers for TCR Jbeta segments. Amplification of the CDR3 region of rearranged TCR beta genes was performed with a multiplex PCR assay on genomic DNA. On the Illumina HiSeq System, the amplified TCR beta libraries were sequenced as 87-base-pair reads. Under the source paper's analysis protocol: Across the roughly 600 repertoires, a later analysis counted some 80 million unique TCR beta chains, some 11 million of which were shared by at least two donors. Raw reads were error-corrected and collapsed into unique sequences by a nearest-neighbor algorithm in which closely related sequences were merged to remove PCR and sequencing errors. Alignment of CDR3 sequences to IMGT reference sequences was used to assign V, D and J gene segments. For a sequence to be retained, a match of at least six nucleotides was required to both a V gene segment and a J gene segment. Rearrangements were called productive when the CDR3 lacked stop codons and stayed in frame with V and J; all others were non-productive. CDR3 was defined according to IMGT convention as the region running from the second conserved V-encoded cysteine to the conserved J-encoded phenylalanine. Sequences without an unambiguous match to a single V gene segment were excluded from the earlier analysis of about 600 of the donors. In an earlier analysis of approximately 610 of the donors, V segments were called functional above 56.7% productive rearrangements and were called segregating when the between-donor standard deviation exceeded 5%. A statistical classification framework was built to diagnose cytomegalovirus status from the catalog of TCR beta chain sequences. In a later analysis, TCR nucleotide sequences were compared against IMGT/GENE-DB human TR gene sequences so that V and J genes could be assigned. Using the TCRdist pipeline, a later analysis assigned CDR3 sequences along with most-parsimonious VDJ recombination scenarios. A later analysis defined each TCR beta chain by its CDR3 amino acid sequence plus V-gene family, and excluded reads lacking a unique V-gene family. In a later analysis, around 650 highly shared, low-generation-probability nucleotide sequences were removed to address suspected cross-contamination and a sequencing artifact. A later analysis calculated a clonal expansion index for each public chain from normalized within-repertoire ranks of inferred template counts. In a later analysis, generation probabilities were computed using a VDJ recombination model fitted to out-of-frame rearrangements, and the results were checked against IGoR. In a later analysis, TCR-TCR, TCR-HLA and TCR-CMV co-occurrence was scored with hypergeometric tests, and a repertoire-size bias correction was applied to TCR pairs. In a later analysis, false discovery rates were estimated by permuting HLA or CMV assignments 20 times. In a later analysis, co-occurring TCRs were grouped using DBSCAN, and TCRdist sequence similarity was added for clustering within HLA-allele-positive subsets. Co-occurrence clustering excluded repertoires with fewer than 30,000 or more than 120,000 public chains, plus five with anomalous nucleotide sharing. Here the immuneACCESS table is served through TCRdb, limited to in-frame sequences with V and J called. Missing clones are a known gap in these copies; in checked studies unresolved V genes cover under half, and the rest lacks a known reason. V, J and clone size reflect that table, while D and trimming were determined from the DNA. For this sample there are approximately 170,000 clones; over 60% appear just once. The top ten hold about 2.5% of the sample.

The sample was PBMCs. The chain uses TRBV18 and TRBJ1-4; no D segment can be confidently identified. This TCR derives from a woman aged 45-65 years in good health and CMV-seronegative. CDR3 reads: CASSPQTNEKLFF. The DNA sequence follows: TGTGCCAGCTCACCCCAGACTAATGAAAAACTGTTTTTT.